These 14 T cell receptor beta chains share one sample of origin, sequenced in a study of blood T cell repertoires in COVID-19. Sequenced by immunoSEQ multiplex PCR; TCRdb stores in-frame clones only, minus some. The sample lists about 220,000 clones, about 83% occurring once. The sample was peripheral blood. Receptor source: a woman in her 50s with acute or convalescent COVID-19.

The chain has TRBV11-2 and TRBJ2-5, with 8 bases identical to TRBD1. CDR1 is SGHAT, CDR2 FQNNGV, per germline. This CDR3 region has 16 residues. The junction had 13 bases not matched to a gene; V was cut back by 7 bases and J by 3 bases. CDR3 DNA: TGTGCCAGCAACAGAATGGGAGACAGGGGAAAAGAGACCCAGTACTTC. It encodes CASNRMGDRGKETQYF.

The CDR3 DNA reads as TGCGCCAGCATTAGGACTAGCGGGGGTGAGCAGTTCTTC. This gives the protein CASIRTSGGEQFF. J is TRBJ2-1 and V is TRBV10-2; 13 bases are a match to TRBD2. Germline assignment: CDR1 WSHSY and CDR2 SAAADI. V shed 7 bases, J shed 9 bases, and the junction held 3 bases outside the gene matches. The CDR3 length is 13 residues.

The chain couples TRBV25-1 to TRBJ2-5; D might be TRBD2 (6 bases). Trimming took 4 bases from V and 4 from J, leaving 19 bases between them. From germline, CDR1 is MGHDK and CDR2 SYGVNS. This CDR3 region has 16 residues. The CDR3: CASSGGGGPTGETQYF. The CDR3 coding sequence is TGTGCCAGCAGTGGTGGGGGAGGACCTACGGGAGAGACCCAGTACTTC. Full variable domain (remainder filled in from reference TRBV25-1 and TRBJ2-5): EADIYQTPRYLVIGTGKKITLECSQTMGHDKMYWYQQDPGMELHLIHYSYGVNSTEKGDLSSESTVSRIRTEHFPLTLESARPSHTSQYLCASSGGGGPTGETQYFGPGTRLLVL.

The chain recombines TRBV6-5 with TRBJ2-1, with 7 bases that match TRBD2. Losses at the gene ends were 8 bases for V and 7 bases for J; bases not matched to a gene: 11. The CDR3 runs to 14 residues. The germline CDR1 and CDR2 sequences are MNHEY and SVGAGI. CDR3 DNA: TGTGCCAGCCGGGTGGCGGGAGAGTATAATGAGCAGTTCTTC. Translation gives CASRVAGEYNEQFF.

This clone was observed once. The J gene is TRBJ1-4, the V gene TRBV19; 8 positions match TRBD1. V lost 5 bases to trimming and J lost 6 bases; unmatched junction nucleotides: 5. The CDR3 is 14 residues long. Germline loops: CDR1 LNHDA, CDR2 SQIVND (reference sequence). DNA of the CDR3: TGTGCCAGTAGTCGGACAGGGAGTGATGAAAAACTGTTTTTT. Protein: CASSRTGSDEKLFF.

This chain uses TRBV6-2 or TRBV6-3 with TRBJ2-7; D not certain. V lost 5 bases, J lost 2 bases, and 7 bases lay in between. Per the germline V gene, CDR1 is MNHEY and CDR2 is SVGEGT. The CDR3 has 12 residues. In nucleotides, the CDR3 is TGTGCCAGCAGTCGCGTAGCCTACGAGCAGTACTTC. Amino acid sequence: CASSRVAYEQYF.

A single count supports this clone. J is TRBJ1-1 and V is TRBV5-1; 9 bases line up with TRBD1. This CDR3 contains 14 residues. Germline loops: CDR1 SGHRS, CDR2 YFSETQ. Germline trimming cut 4 bases from V and 4 bases from J; bases unmatched to any gene: 5. The CDR3 region is CASSIRQGGTEAFF. The CDR3 coding sequence is TGCGCCAGCAGCATAAGACAGGGGGGCACTGAAGCTTTCTTT.

The chain uses TRBV2 and TRBJ2-2, with 9 bases that match TRBD2. The V gene end was trimmed by 6 bases and the J gene end by 6 bases; junction bases not matched to a gene: 5. The CDR3 runs to 14 residues. Germline assignment: CDR1 SNHLY and CDR2 FYNNEI. This chain's CDR3 is CASRETSGPGELFF. CDR3 bases: TGTGCCAGCAGGGAGACTAGCGGTCCCGGGGAGCTGTTTTTT.

The chain employs TRBV6-5 and TRBJ2-3, with TRBD1 matching 9 bases. The V and J ends lost 6 bases and 3 bases, in that order; junction bases with no gene match: 4. The germline V gene encodes CDR1 MNHEY and CDR2 SVGAGI. CDR3 length: 14 residues. In DNA, the CDR3 is TGTGCCAGCAGGACGGACAGGGGAACAGATACGCAGTATTTT. This sequence encodes CASRTDRGTDTQYF.

This clone was detected once. The J gene is TRBJ2-1, the V gene TRBV27, with 9 bases matching TRBD2. V shed 8 bases, J shed 5 bases, and the junction held 10 bases outside the gene matches. CDR1 MNHEY and CDR2 SMNVEV come from the germline V gene (reference sequence). The CDR3 has 15 amino acids. CDR3 in DNA: TGTGCCAGCTCCAGGGCACTAGCGGGTAACAATGAGCAGTTCTTC. Translation gives CASSRALAGNNEQFF.

This chain joins TRBV20-1 and TRBJ2-3, with TRBD2 matching 10 bases. The V and J ends lost 3 bases and 1 base, in that order; junction bases with no gene match: 7. Germline CDR1 and CDR2: DFQATT and SNEGSKA (reference sequence). The CDR3 consists of 16 residues. The CDR3 DNA follows: TGCAGTGCTAGTGGAGCGGGAGGGCCAGGCACAGATACGCAGTATTTT. Protein sequence: CSASGAGGPGTDTQYF.

This chain links TRBV5-1 with TRBJ2-7, with a possible D match to TRBD1 (6 bases). V lost 4 bases, J lost 3 bases, and 11 bases lay in between. The CDR3 sequence is 13 residues long. Germline CDR1 is SGHRS and CDR2 is YFSETQ. For the CDR3, the DNA is TGCGCCAGCAGCGCGGACAGACTCTACGAGCAGTACTTC. Its translation: CASSADRLYEQYF.

The chain's CDR3 is CAVGGRTNTEAFF. Here the CDR3 DNA reads TGTGCCGTCGGGGGACGGACGAACACTGAAGCTTTCTTT. The chain links TRBV28 to TRBJ1-1; TRBD1 might be the D (5 bases). The length of the CDR3 is 13 residues. CDR1 is MDHEN, CDR2 SYDVKM, per germline. V was pared by 11 bases and J by 1 base, with 14 bases between. Using reference TRBV28 and TRBJ1-1 for the parts outside the CDR3, the full variable domain is DVKVTQSSRYLVKRTGEKVFLECVQDMDHENMFWYRQDPGLGLRLIYFSYDVKMKEKGDIPEGYSVSREKKERFSLILESASTNQTSMYLCAVGGRTNTEAFFGQGTRLTVV.

CDR3 residues: CASCRPGDEQYF. The CDR3, as DNA: TGCGCCAGCTGTAGGCCAGGGGACGAGCAGTACTTC. The rearrangement uses TRBV10-2 and TRBJ2-7; TRBD1 is a possible D gene (6 bases). The CDR3 length is 12 residues. The V end lost 8 bases, the J end lost 5 bases, and 13 bases lay between the germline ends. Looked up from germline, CDR1 is WSHSY and CDR2 is SAAADI.